This TCR beta chain was identified during a study of monozygotic twins with inflammatory bowel disease (dated by TCRdb to between 2018 and 2021). For context, the study as a whole: The full study comprised some 30 monozygotic twin pairs: nine German pairs (four IBD-concordant, five IBD-discordant) and 19 IBD-discordant Danish pairs. Disease-associated traits were sought mainly through comparisons between IBD patients and their genetically identical healthy co-twins within discordant pairs. Each individual had, on average, about 151 000 unique TCRalpha sequences and 181 000 unique TCRbeta sequences available for analysis.

Library prep was done by 5' RACE. The input for every TCR library was 3,500 to 4,000 ng of total RNA. cDNA was synthesized with SMARTScribe reverse transcriptase in eight separate reactions per sample. During cDNA synthesis, template switching introduced unique molecular identifiers that contained a 6-nucleotide sample barcode. Two nested PCRs of around 16 and 10 cycles amplified the TCRalpha and TCRbeta cDNA, and bead purification followed each PCR. Before amplification, the cDNA was both treated with uracil DNA-glycosylase and purified with the QIAquick PCR purification kit. In the second PCR, Illumina TruSeq-compatible adapters and sample-specific barcodes were added. TapeStation and Qubit were used to check library quality and concentration, and about 5.2 ng of each library went into the pool. Sequencing of pooled libraries was carried out on an Illumina HiSeq2500 single-index Rapid Run using 2 x 100 bp reads and custom sequencing primers. As for the authors' bioinformatics: PCR and sequencing errors were corrected by UMI-based consensus assembly using MiGEC version 1.2.6. MiXCR version 2.1.1 was used for V(D)J alignment, clonotype assembly and CDR3 extraction. Normalisation of gene usage, clonotype sharing and MAIT/NKT TCR abundance was achieved by analysing the top 1000, 10 000 and 20 000 clonotypes per sample. Diversity was computed as the inverse Simpson index with the vegan R package after downsampling to 27 000 UMIs. Paired Mann-Whitney U tests were applied to discordant twin pairs, with Benjamini-Hochberg correction for multiple testing. TCRdb reprocessed the public reads and reports one entry per CDR3 protein sequence, without DNA. These V and J calls derive from TCRdb rather than the authors' analysis. The table of this sample itemizes 150,000 to 200,000 distinct CDR3 sequences. The ten biggest clones cover roughly 3% of the sample.

With regard to this clonotype: The clone's antigen remains unknown.

What the work shows at the level of the full study, not this receptor alone: Different T cell subtypes could not be distinguished in the analysis. Compared with healthy twins, IBD patients shared fewer clonotypes with other individuals, and the difference was most pronounced in patients with signs of disease activity. TCRbeta repertoire diversity, by inverse Simpson index, was decreased in IBD patients compared with their healthy co-twins. No difference in repertoire similarity was observed between concordant and discordant twins, possibly owing to limited statistical power. The results gave no support for a single strong signal or clonotype linked to IBD. Differing immunosuppressive treatments among patients may have added background noise and inter-individual variability to the repertoires.

Counted from cysteine to phenylalanine, this CDR3 has 12 amino acids. No DNA has been recorded. CDR1 and CDR2 were assigned from the germline V gene as MDHEN and SYDVKM. From each donor, an approximately 2.5 ml peripheral blood sample was collected into PAXgene tubes and stored at -80 degrees C. Total RNA was isolated from whole blood with the PAXgene blood miRNA kit on an automated QIAcube, without T cell sorting. Peripheral blood from monozygotic twin pairs concordant or discordant for inflammatory bowel disease was subjected to deep TCRalpha and TCRbeta repertoire profiling with unique molecular barcoding. For every twin pair, smoking habits were documented, and each individual was categorised as a current, former or never smoker.

The sequenced material came from blood. This chain is built from TRBV28 and TRBJ1-1; lacking DNA, the TRBD1 call made by TCRdb goes unchecked. The receptor's source is a human donor with ulcerative colitis or Crohn's disease, or a healthy co-twin of an affected twin (not recorded which). CDR3 loop: CASSWTAFEAFF.